This T cell receptor beta chain stems from a study of Graves' ophthalmopathy and Graves' hyperthyroidism. In regard to this clonotype: Its antigen remains unknown.

Trimming removed 10 bases from V and 7 bases from J; junction bases left unmatched: 15. The CDR3 has 14 amino acids. From germline, CDR1 is ENHRY and CDR2 SYGVKD. Scientists amplified the TCR beta CDR3 regions from RNA transcripts. RT-PCR was first run with HTBI primers, then multiplex PCR in a second round. TCRdb analysed the multiplex PCR reads with MiXCR anew, one entry per CDR3 protein. This table has about 700,000 distinct CDR3 sequences, over 40% appearing once. Study results and limitations: The model reached approximately 67% sensitivity and around 74% specificity for predicting ophthalmopathy progression. A 13-signature model separated ophthalmopathy from stable hyperthyroidism, reaching less than 90% sensitivity and less than 82% specificity cross-validated. The authors also found most expanded thyroid clonotypes above 0.001 frequency in blood.

The sample taken for sequencing was peripheral blood. The chain uses TRBV10-3 and TRBJ1-2; TRBD1 agrees at 7 bases. This receptor was identified in an adult man with Graves' ophthalmopathy. The CDR3 nucleotides are TGTGCCACTACCGGGACAGCGGTCTATGTTGGCTACACCTTC. It encodes CATTGTAVYVGYTF.